This TCR beta chain stems from a study of early T cells in non-severe SARS-CoV-2 infection. This clonotype showed up just a few times. TCRdb used MiXCR to reprocess the 5' RACE reads, holding one entry per CDR3 protein. The sample consists of 55,000 to 75,000 distinct CDR3 sequences, 7% to 8% of them appearing once. Input material: whole blood. The source is an adult who was a healthcare worker with PCR-confirmed SARS-CoV-2 infection or an uninfected control (not recorded which).

CDR3 nucleotides: TGTGCCAGCAGCTTAGGCGGGCAGGGTGGAGAGCAGTTCTTC. This encodes CASSLGGQGGEQFF. The chain carries TRBV13 and TRBJ2-1, with a weak D call TRBD1 (5 bases). V was pared by 0 bases and J by 10 bases, with 13 bases between. The CDR3 runs to 14 residues. Germline CDR1 PRHDT, CDR2 FYEKMQ (reference sequence).